This T cell receptor (beta chain) was found in a study of beta chain features in type 1 diabetes. On the study more broadly: Age, gender and cell yields were alike across patients and healthy donors. General study findings and limits: Across all four CD4+ subsets, people with type 1 diabetes showed modestly shorter TCRB CDR3s. Patients with type 1 diabetes carried fewer insertions and had more deletions at their VDJ junctions.

Expressed TCRB transcripts got sequenced, as all isolated RNA was reverse transcribed. Profiled with immunoSEQ multiplex PCR; TCRdb holds only in-frame clones, not every one. Of 450,000 to 550,000 clones listed, approximately 31% were seen once; the top ten hold 0.05% to 0.065%. This clone showed up just a few times. Its antigen is not identified. Sorting that relied on CD45RO/CCR7/CD25/CD127/CD95/CD27 yielded CD4+ naive, central memory, regulatory and stem cell-like memory cells. Sequenced input: naive CD4+ T cells from blood. This clonotype was sampled from a man between 18 and 29 years old in good health.

In nucleotides, the CDR3 is TGCAGCGTTGAGACTAGCGGGCGTACGCAGTATTTT. It translates to CSVETSGRTQYF. The chain is built from TRBV29-1 and TRBJ2-3; 10 positions agree with TRBD2. V was pared by 3 bases and J by 8 bases, with 2 bases of the junction left unmatched. Germline assignment: CDR1 SQVTM and CDR2 ANQGSEA. This CDR3 is built from 12 residues.